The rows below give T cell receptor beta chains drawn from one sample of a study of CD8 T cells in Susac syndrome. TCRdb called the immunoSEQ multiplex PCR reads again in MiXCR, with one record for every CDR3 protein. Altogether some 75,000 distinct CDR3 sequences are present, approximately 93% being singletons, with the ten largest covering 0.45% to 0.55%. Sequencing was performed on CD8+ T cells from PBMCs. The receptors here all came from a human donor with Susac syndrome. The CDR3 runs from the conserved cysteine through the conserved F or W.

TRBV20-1	CSARERQGSNNEQFF
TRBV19	CASRKSDLAKNIQYF
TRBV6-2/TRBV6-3	CASSSQGIGLADTQYF
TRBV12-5	CASGLATGQETQYF
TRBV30	CAWGFSRNTEAFF
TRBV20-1	CSADGTGGQSYEQYF
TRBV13	CASSPRGQAETQYF
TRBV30	CAWSTGTANYGYTF
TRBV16	CASSPGRAMNTEAFF
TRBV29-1	CSVSQGMDIQYF
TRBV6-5	CASSADFYQQYF
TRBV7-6	CASSPGPNKETQYF
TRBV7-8	CASSLEAEAFF
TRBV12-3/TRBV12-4	CASSFGGAGNTEAFF
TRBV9	CASSVDGRGTDTQYF
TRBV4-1	CASSQGPGVPYEQYF
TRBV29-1	CSVEERLAGRYEQYF
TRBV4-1	CASSRAGTGVAGQQFF
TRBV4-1	CASSQLLGFGELFF
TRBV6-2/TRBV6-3	CASSKSSYNEQFF
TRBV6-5	CASSPSGRVIGKLFF
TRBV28	CASRMTGDEVTEAFF